A selection of T cell receptor beta chains follows, all from one sample in a study of cytomegalovirus exposure and HLA in healthy donors. TCRdb keeps only in-frame clones here, not all; method: immunoSEQ multiplex PCR. The repertoire holds roughly 130,000 clones, less than 85% seen once, with around 3% in the top ten. Sequences were obtained from PBMCs. These receptor sequences come from a male donor in good health and CMV-seronegative. The CDR3 runs from the conserved cysteine through the conserved F or W. The D gene is left open where the match is weak. For some rows the clone size is stated as once, few or many, or as a class when expanded; others skip it.

d_call clone_size j_call cdr3_length v_call cdr3_nt cdr3_aa
TRBD1 - TRBJ1-1 14 TRBV10-2 TGCGCCACGGCCCGGGACAGGGGGAACACTGAAGCTTTCTTT CATARDRGNTEAFF
TRBD2 few TRBJ2-1 17 TRBV7-2 TGTGCCAGCAGCTTATGGGGAGCCGGGACTAGTTACAATGAGCAGTTCTTC CASSLWGAGTSYNEQFF
TRBD2 - TRBJ2-1 15 TRBV4-1 TGCGCCAGCAGCCGAGAGGTAGCGGGTATTAGTGAGCAGTTCTTC CASSREVAGISEQFF
- - TRBJ2-3 15 TRBV30 TGTGCCTGGAGTGCGGAGGGCAGGGGGTTCGATACGCAGTATTTT CAWSAEGRGFDTQYF
TRBD1 - TRBJ2-7 18 TRBV5-6 TGTGCCAGCAGCCCGCGGGACAGGGGGCGAGTATCCCCGCTCGAGCAGTACTTC CASSPRDRGRVSPLEQYF
TRBD1 few TRBJ1-1 17 TRBV18 TGTGCCAGCTCACCAGAGGCAGGGGGCGTTAAGAACACTGAAGCTTTCTTT CASSPEAGGVKNTEAFF
- - TRBJ1-5 17 TRBV7-8 TGTGCCAGCAGCCCGTTTCCCGCGGGCACAGAACATCAGCCCCAGCATTTT CASSPFPAGTEHQPQHF
- - TRBJ1-2 17 TRBV2 TGTGCCAGCAGTGAACAGAACGGGGGGCGAGTTAGGTATGGCTACACCTTC CASSEQNGGRVRYGYTF
- - TRBJ2-7 15 TRBV7-2 TGTGCCAGCAGCTTAGCGAGGGGGTTAACCTACGAGCAGTACTTC CASSLARGLTYEQYF
TRBD2 - TRBJ2-7 13 TRBV2 TGTGTCAGCACGCGGGGGGCAAACTACGAGCAGTACTTC CVSTRGANYEQYF
- - TRBJ2-7 12 TRBV6-5 TGTGCCAGCATCAAGGGGATCTACGAGCAGTACTTC CASIKGIYEQYF
TRBD1 - TRBJ2-7 14 TRBV5-8 TGTGCCAGCAGCAGTTTGACAGGGCCCTACGAGCAGTACTTC CASSSLTGPYEQYF
- - TRBJ1-4 15 TRBV10-2 TGCGCCAGCAGTCCATCTAACCCAGGAGGTGAAAAACTGTTTTTT CASSPSNPGGEKLFF
TRBD2 - TRBJ2-7 15 TRBV10-3 TGTGCCATCAGGACGGAGACTAGCGGCCTTTACGAGCAGTACTTC CAIRTETSGLYEQYF
TRBD1 - TRBJ1-2 15 TRBV19 TGTGCCAGTGGAGACCCACAGGGGTTCAACTATGGCTACACCTTC CASGDPQGFNYGYTF
TRBD2 few TRBJ2-1 15 TRBV9 TGTGCCAGCAGCGTAGAGGCTAGCGGGGGGGGAAAGCAGTTCTTC CASSVEASGGGKQFF
- - TRBJ1-6 16 TRBV7-2 TGCGCCAGCAGCCCGACAGGAAGGAGTGGAAATTCACCCCTCCACTTT CASSPTGRSGNSPLHF
TRBD1 - TRBJ2-3 15 TRBV10-3 TGTGCCATCAGTGAGTCCGGGACAGGCACAGATACGCAGTATTTT CAISESGTGTDTQYF
- - TRBJ1-2 15 TRBV30 TGTGCCTGGAAAAATAACAGGGAATCTAACTATGGCTACACCTTC CAWKNNRESNYGYTF
TRBD2 - TRBJ2-5 17 TRBV5-1 TGCGCCAGCAGCTTGGCCCCAGCGGGAGGGCCTTTAGAGACCCAGTACTTC CASSLAPAGGPLETQYF
TRBD1 - TRBJ1-2 14 TRBV7-2 TGTGCCAGCAGCCTACGGACAGGGAACTATGGCTACACCTTC CASSLRTGNYGYTF
TRBD1 - TRBJ1-5 19 TRBV19 TGTGCCAGTAAGGTTGCAGGGACAGGGAGTTTCGTCAGCAATCAGCCCCAGCATTTT CASKVAGTGSFVSNQPQHF
- - TRBJ2-7 13 TRBV27 TGTGCCAGCAGTTTAGGGCAGAAGTACGAGCAGTACTTC CASSLGQKYEQYF
TRBD1 few TRBJ2-5 13 TRBV9 TGTGCCAGCAGCCGACAGGGGGGAGAGACCCAGTACTTC CASSRQGGETQYF
TRBD2 - TRBJ2-1 16 TRBV7-9 TGTGCCAGCAGCCCACCCAGCGGGAGTATTGTCAATGAGCAGTTCTTC CASSPPSGSIVNEQFF
TRBD1 - TRBJ2-1 12 TRBV14 TGTGCCAGCAGCCAGGTCCAGGGGGTGCAGTTCTTC CASSQVQGVQFF
- few TRBJ2-7 14 TRBV5-4 TGTGCCAGCAGCTTGGGCCGGAGCTCCTACGAGCAGTACTTC CASSLGRSSYEQYF
TRBD1 - TRBJ2-3 16 TRBV5-1 TGCGCCAGCAGCTTGGCCTTGGGACAGTCTCGCGATACGCAGTATTTT CASSLALGQSRDTQYF
- once TRBJ2-2 15 TRBV5-1 TGCGCCAGCAGCTTGGACGGGAGTGACACCGGGGAGCTGTTTTTT CASSLDGSDTGELFF
- - TRBJ2-2 18 TRBV5-1 TGCGCCAGCAGCGGCGTGGGGGGCGGGGGAATCGGAACCGGGGAGCTGTTTTTT CASSGVGGGGIGTGELFF
- - TRBJ2-3 19 TRBV28 TGTGCCAGCAGTTTATTGTTTACAGTGGTAGGCCCTAGCACAGATACGCAGTATTTT CASSLLFTVVGPSTDTQYF
TRBD1 - TRBJ1-1 16 TRBV9 TGTGCCAGCAGCGCCTTACGACAGGGATGGGACACTGAAGCTTTCTTT CASSALRQGWDTEAFF
TRBD1 - TRBJ2-2 16 TRBV25-1 TGTGCCAGCAGTGAATTTGTGCAGGGGGATGGAGGGGAGCTGTTTTTT CASSEFVQGDGGELFF
TRBD2 - TRBJ2-3 14 TRBV7-2 TGTGCCAGCGTGAGGGTAGCGGGGGGTGATACGCAGTATTTT CASVRVAGGDTQYF
- - TRBJ1-2 16 TRBV4-2 TGTGCCAGCAGCCAAGATGGGGGGGGGACGAGCTATGGCTACACCTTC CASSQDGGGTSYGYTF
- - TRBJ1-5 16 TRBV25-1 TGTGCCAGCAGTGACTCCTTTGGGGGGGGTTATCAGCCCCAGCATTTT CASSDSFGGGYQPQHF
TRBD1 - TRBJ2-7 16 TRBV5-6 TGTGCCAGCAGCTGGGTGGTTGGGACAGCGATCTACGAGCAGTACTTC CASSWVVGTAIYEQYF
TRBD1 - TRBJ2-6 19 TRBV5-1 TGCGCCAGCAGCCGGGATGGACAGGGTTTGATCTCTGGGGCCAACGGCCTGACTTTC CASSRDGQGLISGANGLTF
- - TRBJ2-7 13 TRBV6-5 TGTGCCAGCAGGAACAGGGTAACCCACGAGCAGTACTTC CASRNRVTHEQYF
TRBD1 - TRBJ1-1 14 TRBV30 TGTGCCTGGGACACGACAGGGGGCTACACTGAAGCTTTCTTT CAWDTTGGYTEAFF
- - TRBJ1-1 12 TRBV15 TGTGCCACCAGCAGAGACTCATTTGCGGCTTTCTTT CATSRDSFAAFF
TRBD1 - TRBJ2-7 14 TRBV27 TGTGCCAGCAGTCCGACAGGGATCTTGAACGAGCAGTACTTC CASSPTGILNEQYF
- - TRBJ1-1 18 TRBV7-6 TGTGCCAGCAGCCCCGAGGGGGACCTGTTTCCTATGAACACTGAAGCTTTCTTT CASSPEGDLFPMNTEAFF
- - TRBJ1-2 12 TRBV30 TGTGCCTCAGAGAAGGACAGCTATGGCTACACCTTC CASEKDSYGYTF
TRBD1 once TRBJ1-2 15 TRBV30 TGTGCCTGGATCTCGGGACAGGGAAAGAAACATGGCTACACCTTC CAWISGQGKKHGYTF
TRBD2 - TRBJ2-3 15 TRBV11-3 TGTGCCAGCAGCTTAACGGGGGGAATCACAGATACGCAGTATTTT CASSLTGGITDTQYF
- once TRBJ2-3 16 TRBV11-2 TGTGCCAGCAGCTTAGTGTTTGGAGCGAGGGGGGATACGCAGTATTTT CASSLVFGARGDTQYF